This T cell receptor beta chain was sequenced in a study of T cell responses to AZD1222 COVID-19 vaccine. Whole-study results and caveats: Among vaccine-associated CD4 TCRs, coverage spanned spike, with dominance at 160-218 and 743-854.

As for this clone: Its antigen is not known.

From germline, CDR1 is KGHSH and CDR2 LQKENI. With V trimmed by 3 bases and J by 5 bases, 7 bases remained unmatched. This CDR3 has 16 amino acids. Generated by immunoSEQ multiplex PCR, the TCRdb table keeps only in-frame clones and is missing some. The sample lists about 150,000 clones, 70% to 90% occurring once. The V call is TRBV18, the J call TRBJ2-1, with 10 bases that match TRBD2. The source of this sequence is an adult in good health. The specimen was peripheral blood, collected on day 0 of MenACWY control vaccination. The chain's CDR3 is CASSPWEGLADNEQFF. In nucleotides, the CDR3 is TGTGCCAGCTCACCCTGGGAAGGACTAGCGGACAATGAGCAGTTCTTC.